The clone carrying this T cell receptor beta chain appeared many times. This sample was included in a study of quantifying T cell responses using KT2 cells. On the study more broadly: TCR alpha and beta constant-region primers primed reverse transcription of RNA.

An oligo carrying a UMI was ligated to the cDNA 3' end. The first PCR ran 4 to 5 cycles with an equimolar RC1.1 and RC1.2 beta primer mix. TCRdb itself ran the UMI-ligation and nested PCR reads through MiXCR, one entry per CDR3 protein. The sample holds around 50,000 distinct CDR3 sequences, around a tenth seen once. Known numbers of the T cell clone KT2 were added to PBMC. V lost 8 bases and J 4 bases, leaving 15 bases between the germline ends. CDR3 size: 12 residues. CDR1 SQVTM and CDR2 ANQGSEA come from the germline V gene. The V and J genes are TRBV29-1 and TRBJ2-7; no definite D call. The sequence came from a human donor. Sequencing was carried out using PBMCs spiked with cells of the T cell clone KT2. The CDR3 sequence is CSPPGVAYEQYF. CDR3 bases: TGCAGCCCCCCAGGAGTGGCTTACGAGCAGTACTTC.